This T cell receptor beta chain was obtained from a study of shared clonotypes between healthy human individuals. Assay used: immunoSEQ multiplex PCR; TCRdb lists only in-frame clones, some missing. The table shows 2 million to 2.5 million clones, with roughly 93% occurring only once. General study findings and limits: Generation probability values for non-shared clonotypes were lower than those for clonotypes shared by all four donors.

To note about this clone: Its antigen is undetermined.

The CDR3 length is 13 residues. CDR1 and CDR2 (germline): MNHEY, SVGAGI. The germline V and J ends were trimmed by 6 bases and 8 bases, with 16 bases remaining between them. This chain links TRBV6-5 with TRBJ1-2; TRBD1 might be the D (6 bases). Specimen: naive CD4+ T cells from PBMCs. Subset indicated: CD45RA+ positively selected. The TCR comes from a man younger than 35 in good health. Some clones in this sample may be carry-over from other donors' samples. CDR3 in DNA: TGTGCCAGCAGGGAGACAGGTACTGGCGGCTACACCTTC. Translation: CASRETGTGGYTF.